This TCR beta chain derives from a study of T cell responses to AZD1222 COVID-19 vaccine. Overall study: Second-dose intervals of approximately 4 or approximately 12 weeks were pooled. Findings and caveats of the study: Only a handful of AZD1222 recipients were seropositive at baseline. Donor demographics were predominantly white British with a female majority; clonal diversity may be underestimated. Across the whole spike, CD4 TCRs peaked at regions 160-218 and 743-854.

Measured with immunoSEQ multiplex PCR; TCRdb has only the in-frame clones, and not every one. The sample includes over 85,000 clones, roughly 89% seen only once; the top ten take 8.4%. As concerns this clone: Its antigen is undetermined.

The sample here was peripheral blood, taken on day 0 of AZD1222 vaccination. The receptor was isolated from an adult in good health.

CDR3 in DNA: TGTGCCAGCAGTTCCGGACGGGTCAATCAGCCCCAGCATTTT. Protein sequence: CASSSGRVNQPQHF. The gene calls are TRBV6-5 and TRBJ1-5; D not resolved. This CDR3 has 14 residues. The V end was cut by 4 bases, the J end by 3 bases, with 10 bases between. Germline lookup yields CDR1 MNHEY and CDR2 SVGAGI.